This T cell receptor (beta chain) was profiled in a study of T cells in Graves' hyperthyroidism and ophthalmopathy. Among ophthalmopathy patients, the Clinical Activity Score reached at least 3, the NOSPECS grade reached at least 4, and duration remained under 3 months. The CDR3 is 14 amino acids. The ends were cut back, 5 bases at V and 1 base at J, with 10 bases in the middle. Germline V CDR1 and CDR2: WNHNN, SYGVQD (reference sequence). RNA transcripts provided the source from which TCR beta CDR3 regions were amplified. Primed by the HTBI set, a first-round RT-PCR was run on the TCR CDR3. TCRdb ran MiXCR on the multiplex PCR reads and lists one entry per CDR3 protein. This table has about 400,000 distinct CDR3 sequences, over 12% appearing once.

Sequences were obtained from blood. This sequence joins TRBV10-1 and TRBJ2-3; possible D gene TRBD1, 5 bases. This TCR came from a man aged 45-60 years with Graves' ophthalmopathy. As DNA, the CDR3 is TGCGCCAGCAGTAAGCAGGGTGGCACAGATACGCAGTATTTT. Its translation is CASSKQGGTDTQYF.